The source of this TCR beta chain is a study of blood T cell repertoires in COVID-19. Study information: Some COVID-19 samples were acute and others convalescent; all came from the United States, Italy and Spain.

The repertoire was sequenced with immunoSEQ multiplex PCR; TCRdb's copy has only in-frame clones and lacks some. This table has roughly 160,000 clones, about 86% appearing once. This CDR3 contains 17 residues. Germline-derived CDR1 and CDR2 are LNHDA and SQIVND (reference sequence). V gave up 4 bases and J gave up 2 bases, with 18 bases separating them. The TCR was taken from a man in his sixties with acute or convalescent COVID-19. The sequenced sample was peripheral blood. This sequence joins TRBV19 and TRBJ1-3, with a possible D match to TRBD1 (6 bases). The chain's CDR3 is CASSSTGTTLPGNTIYF. The CDR3 bases are TGTGCCAGTAGTAGCACCGGGACAACCCTCCCTGGAAACACCATATATTTT.